The 19 T cell receptor beta chains below all came from one sample that was sequenced in a study of T cells in Graves' hyperthyroidism and ophthalmopathy. Amplified regions were TCR beta CDR3 sequences from RNA transcripts. The HTBI primer set was used in a first-round RT-PCR of the TCR CDR3. TCRdb re-called the multiplex PCR reads with MiXCR, one entry per CDR3 protein. The data contain more than 450,000 distinct CDR3 sequences, around 20% of them singletons. The sequencing input was blood. The origin of the receptors is a man in his forties with Graves' ophthalmopathy.

CDR3 nucleotide sequence: TGTGCCAGCAGGCTCCTAGTTGCCGGGGAGCTGTTTTTT. This sequence encodes CASRLLVAGELFF. The chain couples TRBV28 to TRBJ2-2; no definite D call. The germline V gene encodes CDR1 MDHEN and CDR2 SYDVKM. Trimming pared 6 bases from V and 6 bases from J, leaving 11 bases between. CDR3 length: 13 amino acids. Full variable domain (rest looked up from reference TRBV28 and TRBJ2-2): DVKVTQSSRYLVKRTGEKVFLECVQDMDHENMFWYRQDPGLGLRLIYFSYDVKMKEKGDIPEGYSVSREKKERFSLILESASTNQTSMYLCASRLLVAGELFFGEGSRLTVL.

The J gene is TRBJ2-3, the V gene TRBV4-1; weak D call: TRBD2 (5 bases). Germline CDR1 reads MGHRA; CDR2 reads YSYEKL. V was shortened by 3 bases and J by 3 bases, with 13 bases between the two germline ends. This CDR3 has 15 residues. The CDR3 bases are TGCGCCAGCAGCCAGGACCCTCGCGGGACAGATACGCAGTATTTT. This encodes CASSQDPRGTDTQYF.

The CDR3 sequence is CAWSGQVLGYGYTF. CDR3 DNA sequence: TGTGCCTGGAGTGGACAGGTCTTAGGCTATGGCTACACCTTC. V and J are TRBV30 and TRBJ1-2; D might be TRBD1 (6 bases). V lost 1 base to trimming and J lost 4 bases, with 13 bases between them. This CDR3 region has 14 residues. CDR1 is GTSNPN and CDR2 is SVGIG in the germline V gene (reference sequence).

This clonotype has more than one count but fewer than ten. This chain joins TRBV7-9 and TRBJ2-5; 8 bases line up with TRBD2. V gave up 5 bases and J gave up 2 bases; unmatched junction bases: 13. The CDR3 spans 17 residues. Germline values: CDR1 SEHNR, CDR2 FQNEAQ (reference sequence). CDR3 region: CASSPPGGGLWQETQYF. The CDR3 DNA reads TGTGCCAGCAGCCCACCGGGGGGGGGCCTGTGGCAAGAGACCCAGTACTTC.

The table lists this clonotype with a few counts. The chain has TRBV7-9 and TRBJ1-1; D might be TRBD1 (6 bases). The CDR3 runs to 14 residues. V was shortened by 7 bases and J by 5 bases, with 17 bases between the two germline ends. From germline, CDR1 is SEHNR and CDR2 FQNEAQ (reference sequence). The CDR3 sequence: CASITGAAGTEAFF. As DNA, the CDR3 is TGTGCCAGCATTACGGGGGCGGCCGGGACTGAAGCTTTCTTT.

This clonotype occurred a few times. This chain joins TRBV18 and TRBJ1-2; D is unresolved. Trimming removed 2 bases from V and 5 bases from J, with 12 bases in between. CDR3 length: 14 amino acids. From germline, CDR1 is KGHSH and CDR2 LQKENI. DNA for the CDR3: TGTGCCAGCTCACCATATGGAGGAACTTATGGCTACACCTTC. It encodes CASSPYGGTYGYTF.

This clonotype was picked up many times. This chain joins TRBV6-1 and TRBJ1-5; the D is unclear. The CDR3 is made up of 14 amino acids. Germline CDR1 reads MNHNS; CDR2 reads SASEGT. The V end was cut by 5 bases, the J end by 3 bases, with 11 bases between. DNA of the CDR3: TGTGCCAGCAGTTCCAGACTACCCAATCAGCCCCAGCATTTT. Translating gives CASSSRLPNQPQHF.

V gene TRBV6-2 or TRBV6-3 combines with J gene TRBJ2-5, with D maybe TRBD2 (6 bases). CDR1 and CDR2 (germline): MNHEY, SVGEGT. The CDR3 totals 13 residues. Trimming cost V 2 bases and J 7 bases, with 11 bases left between them. CDR3 protein: CASSYGEAGTQYF. The CDR3, as DNA: TGTGCCAGCAGTTACGGGGAGGCCGGGACCCAGTACTTC.

This clonotype was recorded a few times. The gene calls are TRBV28 and TRBJ2-1; D is perhaps TRBD1 (6 bases). Germline V CDR1 and CDR2: MDHEN, SYDVKM. V shed 6 bases and J shed 0 bases, with 12 bases lying between them. The CDR3 runs 15 residues. CDR3 nucleotides: TGTGCCAGCAGCATACAGGGCGTCTCCTACAATGAGCAGTTCTTC. Translating it yields CASSIQGVSYNEQFF.

The chain uses TRBV2 and TRBJ2-7; D tentatively reads TRBD1 or TRBD2 (5 bases each). Looked up from germline, CDR1 is SNHLY and CDR2 is FYNNEI. The length of the CDR3 is 12 residues. V lost 3 bases, J lost 6 bases, and 9 bases lay in between. DNA of the CDR3: TGTGCCAGCAGTGAGGGGACCCCCGAGCAGTACTTC. The encoded protein is CASSEGTPEQYF. Drawing the rest from reference TRBV2 and TRBJ2-7, the complete variable domain is EPEVTQTPSHQVTQMGQEVILRCVPISNHLYFYWYRQILGQKVEFLVSFYNNEISEKSEIFDDQFSVERPDGSNFTLKIRSTKLEDSAMYFCASSEGTPEQYFGPGTRLTVT.

V usage is TRBV5-1 and J usage is TRBJ1-6, with a tentative D call TRBD1 (6 bases). The length of the CDR3 is 15 residues. Trimming removed 1 base at V and 8 bases at J, with 13 bases between. The V gene's germline CDR1 is SGHRS and CDR2 YFSETQ. The CDR3 sequence is CASSLWWGRDSPLHF. CDR3 DNA: TGCGCCAGCAGCTTGTGGTGGGGGCGAGATTCACCCCTCCACTTT.

The rearrangement joins TRBV4-2 to TRBJ1-2; 9 bases are shared with TRBD1. The CDR3 extends over 15 amino acids. The V gene's germline CDR1 is LGHNA and CDR2 YNFKEQ. The V segment lost 0 bases and the J segment 3 bases; nucleotides outside the gene matches: 2. The CDR3 region has the DNA TGTGCCAGCAGCCAAGATGACAGGGGGGACTATGGCTACACCTTC. Protein: CASSQDDRGDYGYTF.

This clonotype appeared a few times. The rearrangement uses TRBV15 and TRBJ2-1, with unresolved D. The length of the CDR3 is 12 residues. Trimming removed 2 bases from V and 7 bases from J, with 6 bases in between. Looked up from germline, CDR1 is LNHNV and CDR2 is YYDKDF (reference sequence). This chain's CDR3 is CATSRQWNEQFF. DNA of the CDR3: TGTGCCACCAGCAGACAGTGGAATGAGCAGTTCTTC.

This clonotype showed up many times. The V gene is TRBV6-2 or TRBV6-3, the J gene TRBJ1-5, with D uncertain. With 7 bases removed from V and 5 bases from J, the gap between germline ends came to 15 bases. Germline V lookup: CDR1 MNHEY, CDR2 SVGEGT. This CDR3 spans 14 amino acids. DNA of the CDR3: TGTGCCAGCAATACGGACCTGCTCGATCAGCCCCAGCATTTT. Translation gives CASNTDLLDQPQHF.

This clonotype was seen more than once but under ten times. This chain connects TRBV5-1 to TRBJ1-5; D perhaps matches TRBD1 (6 bases). V was pared by 3 bases and J by 7 bases, with 14 bases between. CDR3 size: 14 residues. The germline V gene encodes CDR1 SGHRS and CDR2 YFSETQ. The CDR3 region has the DNA TGCGCCAGCAGCTCAGGGGCGGAAGGGCAGCCCCAGCATTTT. As protein: CASSSGAEGQPQHF. The full variable domain, with the rest looked up from reference TRBV5-1 and TRBJ1-5, is KAGVTQTPRYLIKTRGQQVTLSCSPISGHRSVSWYQQTPGQGLQFLFEYFSETQRNKGNFPGRFSGRQFSNSRSEMNVSTLELGDSALYLCASSSGAEGQPQHFGDGTRLSIL.

For the CDR3, the DNA is TGCAGCGTTGCCGCAGGGACCTCGGGCTACGAGCAGTACTTC. Protein: CSVAAGTSGYEQYF. The rearrangement uses TRBV29-1 and TRBJ2-7; TRBD1 or TRBD2 may be the D gene (5 bases each). Trimming left V 4 bases short and J 3 bases short, with 16 bases between. Germline CDR1 is SQVTM and CDR2 is ANQGSEA. CDR3 size: 14 residues.

This clonotype was found a few times. This chain joins TRBV30 and TRBJ1-4; the D is unclear. V lost 4 bases and J lost 0, with 12 bases in between. The CDR3 loop spans 15 amino acids. CDR1 is GTSNPN and CDR2 is SVGIG in the germline V gene (reference sequence). CDR3 nucleotide sequence: TGTGCCTGGACCCCTGGTATACCAACTAATGAAAAACTGTTTTTT. Residues: CAWTPGIPTNEKLFF.

The gene calls are TRBV6-1 and TRBJ2-1; TRBD1 matches 10 bases. V dropped 6 bases and J dropped 7; count of bases not matched to a gene: 12. Germline loops: CDR1 MNHNS, CDR2 SASEGT. CDR3 length: 16 residues. DNA for the CDR3: TGTGCCAGCAGACAGGACAGGGGGGATTGGGTGAATGAGCAGTTCTTC. Protein sequence: CASRQDRGDWVNEQFF.

In this sample, this clonotype turned up many times. The rearrangement uses TRBV20-1 and TRBJ2-1; D is perhaps TRBD2 (6 bases). Germline assignment: CDR1 DFQATT and CDR2 SNEGSKA (reference sequence). There are 16 residues in the CDR3. The V gene lost 2 bases and the J gene lost 6 bases, with 20 bases spanning the gap. The CDR3 DNA is TGCAGTGCTAGAAATCCCCTGGGCGGGGTGATCAATGAGCAGTTCTTC. It translates to CSARNPLGGVINEQFF.